The 27 T cell receptor beta chains below come from one sample, sequenced in a study of CD8 T cells in ankylosing spondylitis. Overall study results and limits: Ankylosing spondylitis blood appeared to be characterized by a TCR beta motif of under ten highly homologous variants.

One entry per CDR3 protein, called by TCRdb with MiXCR from the 5' RACE reads. Of 800,000 to 900,000 distinct CDR3 sequences listed, roughly 10% are singletons. These TCRs are of unknown antigen specificity. The sequencing sample was made of blood, either unsorted or a sorted T cell fraction (not recorded which). Receptors were obtained from a male donor with ankylosing spondylitis.

In its sample, this clonotype was seen a few times. V is TRBV7-2 and J is TRBJ2-3; D is unclear. V was pared by 5 bases and J by 2 bases, with 8 bases between. The CDR3 has 13 amino acids. Germline V gene sequence: CDR1 SGHTA, CDR2 FQGNSA. The CDR3 sequence: CASSPYTTDTQYF. Here the CDR3 DNA reads TGTGCCAGCAGCCCATACACCACAGATACGCAGTATTTT.

This clonotype was found many times. This rearrangement joins TRBV7-9 to TRBJ1-5; D ambiguous. Trimming stripped 1 base from V and 4 bases from J, with 8 bases between. In germline, CDR1 is SEHNR, CDR2 FQNEAQ (reference sequence). This CDR3 is 14 amino acids long. The CDR3 DNA reads as TGTGCCAGCAGCTTAGTCGGATCGAATCAGCCCCAGCATTTT. Translation: CASSLVGSNQPQHF.

This clonotype was observed a handful of times. This chain uses TRBV20-1 with TRBJ1-6; 7 bases match TRBD1. Germline V lookup: CDR1 DFQATT, CDR2 SNEGSKA (reference sequence). The CDR3 has 17 amino acids. V lost 0 bases, J lost 6 bases, and 11 bases stayed unmatched. Written as DNA, the CDR3 is TGCAGTGCTAGAGATCTCTCCCGACAGGGTGGTAATTCACCCCTCCACTTT. Protein product: CSARDLSRQGGNSPLHF.

This chain links TRBV15 with TRBJ1-5; unclear D gene. V lost 3 bases to trimming and J lost 0 bases, with 9 bases between them. The CDR3 loop spans 15 amino acids. Germline V gene lookup returns CDR1 LNHNV and CDR2 YYDKDF (reference sequence). CDR3 sequence: CATSRSALSNQPQHF. The CDR3 DNA follows: TGTGCCACCAGCAGGTCGGCCCTTAGCAATCAGCCCCAGCATTTT.

The chain has TRBV9 and TRBJ2-1; TRBD2 agrees at 9 bases. The CDR3 totals 15 residues. The germline V gene encodes CDR1 SGDLS and CDR2 YYNGEE. V was clipped by 3 bases and J by 2 bases; unmatched bases: 3. Here the CDR3 reads CASSARLAAYNEQFF. CDR3 bases: TGTGCCAGCAGCGCCCGACTAGCGGCCTACAATGAGCAGTTCTTC.

This clonotype appeared a few times. The chain joins TRBV5-1 to TRBJ2-5, with 7 bases matching TRBD2. CDR1 and CDR2 (germline): SGHRS, YFSETQ. CDR3 length equals 14 residues. V gave up 3 bases and J gave up 2 bases; unmatched junction bases: 4. The chain's CDR3 is CASSWGGIQETQYF. The CDR3 nucleotides read TGCGCCAGCAGCTGGGGGGGGATTCAAGAGACCCAGTACTTC. Using reference TRBV5-1 and TRBJ2-5 for the parts outside the CDR3, the full variable domain is KAGVTQTPRYLIKTRGQQVTLSCSPISGHRSVSWYQQTPGQGLQFLFEYFSETQRNKGNFPGRFSGRQFSNSRSEMNVSTLELGDSALYLCASSWGGIQETQYFGPGTRLLVL.

This clonotype was detected a few times. This rearrangement joins TRBV30 to TRBJ2-3; D may correspond to TRBD1 or TRBD2 (5 bases each). V dropped 0 bases and J dropped 1 base, with 11 bases sitting between them. CDR1 and CDR2 from the germline V gene are GTSNPN and SVGIG (reference sequence). This CDR3 has 15 amino acids. CDR3 DNA sequence: TGTGCCTGGAGTGTAGGGGACCTTCGCACAGATACGCAGTATTTT. Translating it yields CAWSVGDLRTDTQYF.

The chain's CDR3 is CASTMFGTGTEEQYF. The CDR3 DNA reads TGTGCCAGCACCATGTTTGGGACAGGGACAGAAGAGCAGTACTTC. The V gene is TRBV6-1, the J gene TRBJ2-7; TRBD1 aligns across 9 bases. V dropped 7 bases and J dropped 7; count of bases not matched to a gene: 14. Germline CDR1 reads MNHNS; CDR2 reads SASEGT. This CDR3 region has 15 residues.

This clonotype was seen repeatedly, ten times or more. The chain has TRBV7-2 and TRBJ1-2, with D possibly being TRBD1 (6 bases). Trimming removed 2 bases at V and 7 bases at J, with 11 bases between. CDR1 and CDR2 from the germline V gene are SGHTA and FQGNSA. This CDR3 region has 13 residues. This CDR3 reads CASSLMRGSGYTF. The CDR3 coding sequence is TGTGCCAGCAGCTTAATGAGGGGGAGTGGCTACACCTTC.

A few counts support this clonotype. This chain joins TRBV19 and TRBJ2-2; D perhaps matches TRBD1 (5 bases). The CDR3 spans 13 residues. The germline V gene has CDR1 LNHDA and CDR2 SQIVND (reference sequence). V shed 3 bases and J shed 10 bases, with 12 bases lying between them. The CDR3 reads CASSMARETELFF. DNA for the CDR3: TGTGCCAGTAGTATGGCCAGGGAAACGGAGCTGTTTTTT.

The V and J genes are TRBV20-1 and TRBJ2-7; 8 nucleotides line up with TRBD2. Unmatched junction bases numbered 15, after V lost 5 bases and J lost 6 bases. CDR3 length: 15 amino acids. Germline V gives CDR1 DFQATT, CDR2 SNEGSKA (reference sequence). The CDR3 nucleotides are TGCAGTGCTCCCCGGCCGGCGGGAGGAAGCCCCGAGCAGTACTTC. Its protein is CSAPRPAGGSPEQYF.

The sample holds many counts of this clonotype. The chain employs TRBV12-3 or TRBV12-4 and TRBJ2-1; TRBD1 might be the D (5 bases). Trimming stripped 4 bases from V and 4 bases from J, with 11 bases between. The CDR3 covers 14 residues. As DNA, the CDR3 is TGTGCCAGCAGTTCAGGGTTGCCTTACAATGAGCAGTTCTTC. Its translation: CASSSGLPYNEQFF.

The chain has TRBV10-3 and TRBJ2-1; D is undetermined. Per germline, CDR1 ENHRY and CDR2 SYGVKD. The V and J ends lost 5 bases and 2 bases respectively, with 13 bases between them. The CDR3 has 15 amino acids. For the CDR3, the DNA is TGTGCCATCAGTATCTACAGTAATACCTACAATGAGCAGTTCTTC. Translated: CAISIYSNTYNEQFF.

This clonotype was seen only a few times. The chain links TRBV5-1 to TRBJ2-3, with 7 bases identical to TRBD1. V lost 3 bases and J lost 0; bases outside the gene matches: 10. Germline lookup yields CDR1 SGHRS and CDR2 YFSETQ. The CDR3 runs 17 residues. This chain's CDR3 is CASSSPEGAYSTDTQYF. CDR3 sequence (DNA): TGCGCCAGCAGCTCTCCCGAGGGGGCATACAGCACAGATACGCAGTATTTT.

V is TRBV25-1 and J is TRBJ1-2; D is possibly TRBD1 (5 bases). Trimming pared 3 bases from V and 6 bases from J, leaving 11 bases between. The CDR3 length is 13 residues. Germline V lookup: CDR1 MGHDK, CDR2 SYGVNS. The CDR3 DNA follows: TGTGCCAGCAGTGATTTCTCCAGGGATGGCTACACCTTC. Its protein product is CASSDFSRDGYTF.

In this sample, this clonotype turned up many times. The chain uses TRBV12-3 or TRBV12-4 and TRBJ1-5; possible D gene TRBD1, 5 bases. CDR3 length equals 15 residues. The V end was cut by 1 base, the J end by 2 bases, with 9 bases between. The CDR3 sequence: CASSLGGLGNQPQHF. DNA for the CDR3: TGTGCCAGCAGTTTAGGGGGACTTGGCAATCAGCCCCAGCATTTT.

At least ten counts were recorded for this clonotype. In nucleotides, the CDR3 is TGTGCCAGCAGCGTAGCCCCGTGGACAAATGGCTACACCTTC. Its protein product is CASSVAPWTNGYTF. The genes are TRBV9 and TRBJ1-2, with a weak D call TRBD1 (5 bases). V shed 0 bases and J shed 6 bases, with 12 bases lying between them. CDR1 and CDR2 (germline): SGDLS, YYNGEE. The CDR3 loop spans 14 amino acids.

The V gene is TRBV20-1, the J gene TRBJ2-5; D is uncertain. CDR3 size: 13 residues. Germline V gives CDR1 DFQATT, CDR2 SNEGSKA (reference sequence). CDR3 coding DNA: TGCTCAAGGCTGTTTAGGGATCAAGAGACCCAGTACTTC. This gives the protein CSRLFRDQETQYF.

This clonotype was observed many times. The rearrangement links TRBV6-2 or TRBV6-3 to TRBJ2-3, with 10 bases aligning to TRBD2. V shed 6 bases and J 4 bases; nucleotides not matched to a gene: 7. The CDR3 totals 15 residues. From germline, CDR1 is MNHEY and CDR2 SVGEGT. CDR3 bases: TGTGCCAGCAGACCTAGCGGGAGCGTCGCAGATACGCAGTATTTT. This gives the protein CASRPSGSVADTQYF.

As DNA, the CDR3 is TGTGCCAGCAGCTCAAGAACTCCGGGACTAGCGGGGGGGCAAGAGACCCAGTACTTC. Translating gives CASSSRTPGLAGGQETQYF. The chain couples TRBV11-2 to TRBJ2-5, with 16 positions matching TRBD2. This CDR3 comprises 19 residues. V lost 4 bases and J lost 2; bases outside the gene matches: 10. CDR1 and CDR2 (germline): SGHAT, FQNNGV.

This chain connects TRBV20-1 to TRBJ2-5; a possible D gene is TRBD2 (7 bases). V gave up 2 bases and J gave up 5 bases, with 12 bases separating them. The CDR3 totals 13 residues. Germline CDR1 reads DFQATT; CDR2 reads SNEGSKA (reference sequence). CDR3 sequence reads: CSARLRGRETQYF. CDR3 nucleotide sequence: TGCAGTGCTAGATTGCGGGGGCGGGAGACCCAGTACTTC.

The V gene is TRBV7-9, the J gene TRBJ2-5, with 12 bases fitting TRBD2. With 1 base clipped from V and 5 bases from J, the junction kept 8 bases outside the gene matches. CDR1 and CDR2 from the germline V gene are SEHNR and FQNEAQ (reference sequence). The CDR3 is made up of 17 amino acids. The CDR3 DNA reads as TGTGCCAGCAGCTTAGTTCCGACTAGCGGGGGAGGGGAGACCCAGTACTTC. The encoded protein is CASSLVPTSGGGETQYF. Looking up the rest from reference TRBV7-9 and TRBJ2-5 gives the full variable domain: DTGVSQNPRHKITKRGQNVTFRCDPISEHNRLYWYRQTLGQGPEFLTYFQNEAQLEKSRLLSDRFSAERPKGSFSTLEIQRTEQGDSAMYLCASSLVPTSGGGETQYFGPGTRLLVL.

This clonotype was observed a few times. This sequence joins TRBV9 and TRBJ2-3; 12 bases are shared with TRBD1. CDR1 SGDLS and CDR2 YYNGEE come from the germline V gene. CDR3 length equals 17 residues. The trim removed 0 bases at V and 6 bases at J, leaving 8 bases unmatched. In DNA, the CDR3 is TGTGCCAGCAGCGTAGCACCCGGGACAGGGGGCCTGGATACGCAGTATTTT. As protein: CASSVAPGTGGLDTQYF.

This clonotype was counted only a few times. V and J are TRBV7-2 and TRBJ2-1, with D possibly matching TRBD1 (6 bases). This CDR3 spans 14 amino acids. Trimming took 2 bases from V and 9 from J, leaving 14 bases between them. Germline V gene lookup returns CDR1 SGHTA and CDR2 FQGNSA. CDR3 region: CASSLKQGRGEQFF. Written as DNA, the CDR3 is TGTGCCAGCAGCTTAAAACAGGGTCGCGGTGAGCAGTTCTTC.

The sample holds many counts of this clonotype. The chain combines TRBV29-1 with TRBJ2-2, with D tentatively TRBD2 (6 bases). This CDR3 has 11 amino acids. Trimming took off 6 bases at V and 5 bases at J, with 7 bases between the two ends. CDR1 SQVTM and CDR2 ANQGSEA come from the germline V gene. CDR3 coding DNA: TGCAGCGTGGGGAGGACCGGGGAGCTGTTTTTT. This gives the protein CSVGRTGELFF.

This clonotype came up a few times. This chain connects TRBV4-2 to TRBJ2-3; no definite D call. Trimming took 5 bases from V and 2 from J, leaving 11 bases between them. The CDR3 spans 14 residues. Looked up from germline, CDR1 is LGHNA and CDR2 is YNFKEQ. CDR3 nucleotide sequence: TGTGCCAGCAGCATCGATGTTCTCACAGATACGCAGTATTTT. Protein: CASSIDVLTDTQYF.

This clonotype was observed a few times. The chain carries TRBV7-2 and TRBJ2-5; 11 nucleotides match TRBD2. The V gene's germline CDR1 is SGHTA and CDR2 FQGNSA. This CDR3 is 17 amino acids long. V dropped 4 bases and J dropped 1; count of bases not matched to a gene: 8. The CDR3: CASSWRGLADLQETQYF. Written as DNA, the CDR3 is TGTGCCAGCAGCTGGAGGGGACTAGCGGATCTCCAAGAGACCCAGTACTTC.